The rows below give T cell receptor beta chains drawn from one sample of a study of blood T cell repertoires in COVID-19. Only in-frame clones appear in the TCRdb table, and some are missing; sequencing was by immunoSEQ multiplex PCR. The repertoire holds a few hundred thousand clones, with 88% as singletons. Sequenced input: peripheral blood. These receptors were collected from a woman aged 40 to 55 who had recovered from COVID-19. CDR3s include the opening cysteine and the closing phenylalanine or tryptophan. D genes are given only for firm matches. The size entry is marked missing in some rows and otherwise reads once, few, many or a size class.

D: TRBD1
J: TRBJ2-7
size: -
V: TRBV7-2
length: 15
DNA: TGTGCCAGCAGCTTATGGGGACAGGGAGCCTACGAGCAGTACTTC
CDR3: CASSLWGQGAYEQYF

D: TRBD1
J: TRBJ1-5
size: -
V: TRBV24-1
length: 13
DNA: TGTGCCACCTCCAGGGGGGAAGGTCAGCCCCAGCATTTT
CDR3: CATSRGEGQPQHF

D: TRBD1
J: TRBJ1-2
size: -
V: TRBV6-5
length: 15
DNA: TGTGCCAGCAGTCGGGACAGGGGTTGGATGGATGGCTACACCTTC
CDR3: CASSRDRGWMDGYTF

D: TRBD2
J: TRBJ2-7
size: -
V: TRBV4-1
length: 17
DNA: TGCGCCACCCAACCCCGTGGGGCCGGGAGGGCCCTCGGGGAGCAGTACTTC
CDR3: CATQPRGAGRALGEQYF

D: -
J: TRBJ2-7
size: many
V: TRBV7-9
length: 14
DNA: TGTGCCAGCAGCTTAGGGGCAGGCTCCTACGAGCAGTACTTC
CDR3: CASSLGAGSYEQYF

D: -
J: TRBJ2-5
size: -
V: TRBV7-3
length: 16
DNA: TGTGCCAGCAGCTTAATGGGGGGGGCCCCCCAAGAGACCCAGTACTTC
CDR3: CASSLMGGAPQETQYF

D: TRBD1
J: TRBJ1-4
size: -
V: TRBV28
length: 17
DNA: TGTGCCAGCACCCCCTCCGGGACAGGGATTGCTAATGAAAAACTGTTTTTT
CDR3: CASTPSGTGIANEKLFF

D: -
J: TRBJ2-1
size: -
V: TRBV5-4
length: 15
DNA: TGTGCCAGCAGCTTGGGGGGGGACGGAGTCAATGAGCAGTTCTTC
CDR3: CASSLGGDGVNEQFF

D: -
J: TRBJ1-5
size: -
V: TRBV5-6
length: 16
DNA: TGTGCCAGCAGCAGTACAGGGACCTATAGCAATCAGCCCCAGCATTTT
CDR3: CASSSTGTYSNQPQHF

D: -
J: TRBJ1-1
size: -
V: TRBV5-1
length: 16
DNA: TGCGCCAGCAGCGACGGGGGGCGCATTGAAGTCGCTGAAGCTTTCTTT
CDR3: CASSDGGRIEVAEAFF

D: TRBD1
J: TRBJ1-2
size: few
V: TRBV6-5
length: 14
DNA: TGTGCCAGCCAAAAAGGGGGCGCCGACTATGGCTACACCTTC
CDR3: CASQKGGADYGYTF

D: TRBD2
J: TRBJ2-5
size: -
V: TRBV4-3
length: 14
DNA: TGCGCCAGCAGCCAAGATCGCGGGGGTGAGACCCAGTACTTC
CDR3: CASSQDRGGETQYF

D: TRBD1
J: TRBJ1-5
size: -
V: TRBV7-2
length: 16
DNA: TGTGCCAGCAGCCCACGGACAGGGGGTCGCAATCAGCCCCAGCATTTT
CDR3: CASSPRTGGRNQPQHF

D: -
J: TRBJ2-2
size: -
V: TRBV6-1
length: 12
DNA: TGTGCCAGCAGTGAACCCCCGGGTCCGCTGTTTTTT
CDR3: CASSEPPGPLFF

D: TRBD1
J: TRBJ1-2
size: -
V: TRBV4-3
length: 15
DNA: TGCGCCAGCAGCCCGAAACCGGGACAGGCATATGGCTACACCTTC
CDR3: CASSPKPGQAYGYTF

D: TRBD2
J: TRBJ2-7
size: -
V: TRBV30
length: 13
DNA: TGTGCCTGGAGTCTAGCGGGAGACTACGAGCAGTACTTC
CDR3: CAWSLAGDYEQYF

D: -
J: TRBJ2-3
size: -
V: TRBV4-1
length: 14
DNA: TGCGCCAGCAGCTCGGAGGAGGCCACAGATACGCAGTATTTT
CDR3: CASSSEEATDTQYF

D: -
J: TRBJ1-1
size: -
V: TRBV28
length: 15
DNA: TGTGCCAGCACCCGCTGGGGGAGGGTGGGCACTGAAGCTTTCTTT
CDR3: CASTRWGRVGTEAFF

D: -
J: TRBJ2-1
size: -
V: TRBV9
length: 14
DNA: TGTGCCAGCAGCGTATCCGGGAGCTCCAATGAGCAGTTCTTC
CDR3: CASSVSGSSNEQFF

D: -
J: TRBJ1-5
size: -
V: TRBV7-6
length: 16
DNA: TGTGCCAGCACCTACCCCGGGGGTCGGGGCAATCAGCCCCAGCATTTT
CDR3: CASTYPGGRGNQPQHF

D: TRBD2
J: TRBJ2-3
size: once
V: TRBV18
length: 18
DNA: TGTGCCAGCTCACCCCCAATGGGGAGAGCGGGGGGGCCAGATACGCAGTATTTT
CDR3: CASSPPMGRAGGPDTQYF

D: -
J: TRBJ2-7
size: -
V: TRBV5-6
length: 14
DNA: TGTGCCAGCAGCTTTGGCCCCGGGTGGTACGAGCAGTACTTC
CDR3: CASSFGPGWYEQYF

D: -
J: TRBJ1-2
size: -
V: TRBV27
length: 14
DNA: TGTGCCAGCAGTCCTAGGGGGAGCCCCTATGGCTACACCTTC
CDR3: CASSPRGSPYGYTF

D: -
J: TRBJ2-3
size: few
V: TRBV2
length: 15
DNA: TGTGCCAGCAGTCAGGCGGCCAGGGGAACAGATACGCAGTATTTT
CDR3: CASSQAARGTDTQYF

D: -
J: TRBJ2-1
size: -
V: TRBV7-9
length: 17
DNA: TGTGCCAGCAGCTCCCGCACGGTATCCCGCTCCTACAATGAGCAGTTCTTC
CDR3: CASSSRTVSRSYNEQFF

D: TRBD1
J: TRBJ2-5
size: -
V: TRBV19
length: 15
DNA: TGTGCCAGTAGTCCCGCCCAGGGGGCGACGGAGACCCAGTACTTC
CDR3: CASSPAQGATETQYF

D: -
J: TRBJ1-4
size: -
V: TRBV28
length: 14
DNA: TGTGCCACCCCCGGGGGGGGAGCGGGGGAAAAACTGTTTTTT
CDR3: CATPGGGAGEKLFF

D: -
J: TRBJ1-2
size: -
V: TRBV4-3
length: 14
DNA: TGCGCCAGCAGCCAAATACAGGGATTAGATGGCTACACCTTC
CDR3: CASSQIQGLDGYTF

D: -
J: TRBJ1-1
size: -
V: TRBV4-3
length: 15
DNA: TGCGCCAGCAGCCCGACGCCTCATTCGGGGACTGAAGCTTTCTTT
CDR3: CASSPTPHSGTEAFF

D: -
J: TRBJ2-7
size: -
V: TRBV11-2
length: 15
DNA: TGTGCCAGCAGCTTAGATGGCGGGCCGACCTACGAGCAGTACTTC
CDR3: CASSLDGGPTYEQYF

D: TRBD2
J: TRBJ2-5
size: -
V: TRBV5-1
length: 16
DNA: TGCGCCAGCAGCTTGGTAGGTGGGACTATGGGAGAGACCCAGTACTTC
CDR3: CASSLVGGTMGETQYF

D: TRBD2
J: TRBJ2-3
size: few
V: TRBV6-5
length: 14
DNA: TGTGCCAGCAAGATGGGTAGCGGGACAGATACGCAGTATTTT
CDR3: CASKMGSGTDTQYF

D: -
J: TRBJ2-1
size: -
V: TRBV4-3
length: 14
DNA: TGCGCCAGCAGCCTTAGGTTAGGGGAAAATGAGCAGTTCTTC
CDR3: CASSLRLGENEQFF

D: TRBD1
J: TRBJ1-2
size: -
V: TRBV30
length: 14
DNA: TGTGCCTGGAGGTGGACAGGGGGGGGCTATGGCTACACCTTC
CDR3: CAWRWTGGGYGYTF

D: -
J: TRBJ1-1
size: -
V: TRBV6-2/TRBV6-3
length: 17
DNA: TGTGCCAGCAGTTACTCTGCAGGGCGCAAAGCCGGCACTGAAGCTTTCTTT
CDR3: CASSYSAGRKAGTEAFF

D: -
J: TRBJ2-1
size: once
V: TRBV4-1
length: 15
DNA: TGCGCCAGCAGCCAAGAGTGGCCGGGGTACAATGAGCAGTTCTTC
CDR3: CASSQEWPGYNEQFF

D: -
J: TRBJ1-1
size: -
V: TRBV2
length: 11
DNA: TGTGCCAGCAGTGCCACAGGGGAAGCTTTCTTT
CDR3: CASSATGEAFF

D: TRBD2
J: TRBJ2-3
size: -
V: TRBV11-2
length: 13
DNA: TGTGCCAGCAGCAAAATCGGGGGGGATACGCAGTATTTT
CDR3: CASSKIGGDTQYF

D: -
J: TRBJ2-6
size: -
V: TRBV19
length: 17
DNA: TGTGCCAGTAGTTCGGGTCCTCTGGGCTCTGGGGCCAACGTCCTGACTTTC
CDR3: CASSSGPLGSGANVLTF

D: TRBD2
J: TRBJ2-1
size: -
V: TRBV18
length: 15
DNA: TGTGCCAGCTCACCAGGGACTAGCGGGTTGTTGGGGCAGTTCTTC
CDR3: CASSPGTSGLLGQFF

D: -
J: TRBJ1-5
size: -
V: TRBV30
length: 13
DNA: TGTGCCTGGAGTCTACAGGCCAATCAGCCCCAGCATTTT
CDR3: CAWSLQANQPQHF

D: TRBD1
J: TRBJ1-2
size: -
V: TRBV27
length: 13
DNA: TGTGCCAGCAGTCAACAGGGGGGGGTTGGCTACACCTTC
CDR3: CASSQQGGVGYTF

D: -
J: TRBJ2-3
size: -
V: TRBV6-5
length: 14
DNA: TGTGCCAGCTACAAACCCGGACAGCCAGATACGCAGTATTTT
CDR3: CASYKPGQPDTQYF

D: -
J: TRBJ1-5
size: -
V: TRBV5-5
length: 15
DNA: TGTGCCAGCAGTTGGGGGTCCCAGGGGAATCAGCCCCAGCATTTT
CDR3: CASSWGSQGNQPQHF

D: -
J: TRBJ2-3
size: -
V: TRBV6-6
length: 15
DNA: TGTGCCAGCGGAGGGGCGAGGGGGCCCCCAGATACGCAGTATTTT
CDR3: CASGGARGPPDTQYF